One T cell receptor beta chain is described in this entry. Its antigen remains unknown. Germline is not matched at one junction end, which may reflect a read error. These data come from a study of tumor-infiltrating lymphocytes in primary liver carcinoma. Study context: Staging of the tumors gave T1-T3 N0M0, with widths of roughly 4.2 to 11 cm. General observations from the study: Tumor tissue displayed a significantly greater top-250-clone fraction than blood (p = 0.039).

Co-extraction of both nucleic acids (RNA and DNA) used roughly 18-32 mg of unsorted bulk tissue. Surgical resection was used to treat these primary liver carcinoma patients. Starting from approximately 0.45 ug of total RNA, TCR beta cDNA was produced with a primer in the constant region. ARM-PCR was slightly modified, and three nested multiplex PCR rounds with it gave rise to the TCR beta libraries. Two initial PCR rounds of roughly 10 cycles each paired TRBV1-TRBV30 forward primers with a C-beta reverse primer. TCRdb redid the calling of the multiplex PCR reads with MiXCR, one entry per CDR3 protein. The table has 90,000 to 140,000 distinct CDR3 sequences, 80% to 85% seen once; the top ten hold 15% to 25%. Germline CDR1 is LGHNA and CDR2 is YNFKEQ. This CDR3 comprises 15 residues.

Sequencing was done on a sample of liver tumor tissue from sampling region 3. Subset reported: tumor region T3, left-lateral pole. The TCR originated in a man aged 40-50 years with primary liver carcinoma and hepatitis B virus infection. This chain uses TRBV4-2 with TRBJ2-1; 9 bases line up with TRBD2. CDR3 DNA: TGTGCCAACAGCCTTAGCGGGAGTCAGTACAATGAGCAGTTCTTC. Translated: CANSLSGSQYNEQFF.